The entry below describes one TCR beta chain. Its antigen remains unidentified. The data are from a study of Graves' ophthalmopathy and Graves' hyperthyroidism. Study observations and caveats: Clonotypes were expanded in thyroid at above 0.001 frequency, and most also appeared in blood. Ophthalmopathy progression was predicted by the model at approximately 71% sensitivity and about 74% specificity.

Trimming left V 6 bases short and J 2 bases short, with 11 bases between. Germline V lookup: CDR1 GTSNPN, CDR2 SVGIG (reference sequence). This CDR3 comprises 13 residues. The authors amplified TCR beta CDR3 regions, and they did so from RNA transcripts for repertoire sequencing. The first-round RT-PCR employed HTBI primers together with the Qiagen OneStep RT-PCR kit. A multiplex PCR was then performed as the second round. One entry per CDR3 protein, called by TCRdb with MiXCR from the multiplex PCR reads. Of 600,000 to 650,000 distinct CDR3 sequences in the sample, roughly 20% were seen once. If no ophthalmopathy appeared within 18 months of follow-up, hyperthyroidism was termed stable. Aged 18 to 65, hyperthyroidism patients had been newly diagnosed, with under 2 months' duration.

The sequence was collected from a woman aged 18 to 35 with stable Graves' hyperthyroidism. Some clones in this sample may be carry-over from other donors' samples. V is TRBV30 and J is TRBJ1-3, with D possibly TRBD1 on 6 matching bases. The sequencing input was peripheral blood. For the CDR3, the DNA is TGTGCCTGTAATAACAGGGCTGGAAACACCATATATTTT. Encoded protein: CACNNRAGNTIYF. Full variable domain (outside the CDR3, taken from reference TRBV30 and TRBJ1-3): SQTIHQWPATLVQPVGSPLSLECTVEGTSNPNLYWYRQAAGRGLQLLFYSVGIGQISSEVPQNLSASRPQDRQFILSSKKLLLSDSGFYLCACNNRAGNTIYFGEGSWLTVV.